The clone carrying this T cell receptor beta chain was found a few times. These data belong to a study of CD8 T cells in ankylosing spondylitis. TCRdb re-called the 5' RACE reads with MiXCR, one entry per CDR3 protein. Among about 360,000 distinct CDR3 sequences listed, about 14% were seen once. The V gene lost 8 bases and the J gene lost 6 bases, with 13 bases spanning the gap. Per the germline V gene, CDR1 is MGHDK and CDR2 is SYGVNS. CDR3 length: 12 amino acids. The sample consisted of blood, either unsorted or a sorted T cell fraction (not recorded which). The clonotype originates from a male donor with ankylosing spondylitis or in good health (not recorded which). The J gene is TRBJ1-2, the V gene TRBV25-1; tentatively, D is TRBD1 (6 bases). The CDR3 sequence: CASWGRPHGYTF. The CDR3 region has the DNA TGTGCCAGCTGGGGGCGGCCGCATGGCTACACCTTC.